The 12 T cell receptor beta chains below all came from one sample that was sequenced in a study of T-cell reconstitution after alpha-beta-depleted transplantation in children. Preparation of the TCRbeta library used unique molecular identifiers. MiXCR, applied by TCRdb to the PCR reads, yields one record per CDR3 protein. The sample records more than 200,000 distinct CDR3 sequences, about a quarter being singletons. Sequenced material: PBMCs, taken before TCRalphabeta/CD19-depleted stem cell transplant. These receptors all stem from a girl under 10 years old with Fanconi anemia, due to receive a stem cell transplant.

This clonotype was seen more than once but under ten times. This chain connects TRBV20-1 to TRBJ2-3; 7 positions agree with TRBD2. The germline V gene has CDR1 DFQATT and CDR2 SNEGSKA (reference sequence). The V and J ends lost 3 bases and 2 bases, in that order; junction bases with no gene match: 5. The CDR3 runs to 14 residues. The CDR3 spells CSASGLAATDTQYF. The CDR3 coding sequence is TGCAGTGCTAGCGGTCTAGCGGCCACAGATACGCAGTATTTT.

Ten or more counts support this clonotype. V and J are TRBV20-1 and TRBJ2-5, with D unclear. Between the trimmed V and J ends, which lost 3 bases and 5 bases, there was a span of 19 bases. Germline-derived CDR1 and CDR2 are DFQATT and SNEGSKA (reference sequence). The CDR3 runs 15 residues. CDR3 protein: CSARGSARFGETQYF. Written as DNA, the CDR3 is TGCAGTGCTAGGGGTTCGGCTAGATTTGGGGAGACCCAGTACTTC.

This chain uses TRBV7-6 with TRBJ1-5, with 10 positions matching TRBD1. The germline CDR1 and CDR2 sequences are SGHVS and FNYEAQ. V shed 5 bases and J 0 bases; nucleotides not matched to a gene: 10. The CDR3 is made up of 18 amino acids. The CDR3 bases are TGTGCCAGCAGCGCGCGACAGGGGGCCCCTTATAGCAATCAGCCCCAGCATTTT. Encoded protein: CASSARQGAPYSNQPQHF.

This clonotype was detected ten times or more. The J gene is TRBJ1-2, the V gene TRBV20-1; the match to TRBD1 covers 9 bases. CDR3 size: 14 residues. Germline loops: CDR1 DFQATT, CDR2 SNEGSKA (reference sequence). J was trimmed by 4 bases and V by 1 base; bases with no gene match: 4. CDR3 loop: CSARGTGDIYGYTF. In nucleotides, the CDR3 is TGCAGTGCTAGAGGGACAGGGGATATCTATGGCTACACCTTC.

The chain links TRBV20-1 to TRBJ2-7, with TRBD2 as a possible D gene (5 bases). V lost 3 bases to trimming and J lost 7 bases, with 16 bases between them. The CDR3 has 13 residues. Germline CDR1 is DFQATT and CDR2 is SNEGSKA (reference sequence). In nucleotides, the CDR3 is TGCAGTGCTAGGTCGGGGTGGACGGGGGAGCAGTACTTC. It codes for CSARSGWTGEQYF.

The gene calls are TRBV12-3 or TRBV12-4 and TRBJ1-1, with 9 bases aligning to TRBD1. CDR3 length equals 15 residues. V gave up 5 bases and J gave up 0 bases; unmatched junction bases: 4. CDR3 region: CASSVDRGLNTEAFF. CDR3 sequence (DNA): TGTGCCAGCAGTGTCGACAGGGGGTTGAACACTGAAGCTTTCTTT.

This clonotype occurred many times. V is TRBV20-1 and J is TRBJ2-6; D ambiguous. Trimming took off 6 bases at V and 0 bases at J, with 9 bases between the two ends. This CDR3 has 14 residues. The germline CDR1 and CDR2 sequences are DFQATT and SNEGSKA (reference sequence). The CDR3 coding sequence is TGCAGTGCGCCAGGACCCTCTGGGGCCAACGTCCTGACTTTC. As protein: CSAPGPSGANVLTF.

The table lists this clonotype with many counts. This chain connects TRBV5-1 to TRBJ2-7, with TRBD2 as a possible D gene (5 bases). Deletions cut 0 bases from V and 6 bases from J, with 10 bases between. CDR1 is SGHRS, CDR2 YFSETQ, per germline. There are 13 residues in the CDR3. CDR3 residues: CASSLGTAGEQYF. The CDR3 nucleotides are TGCGCCAGCAGCTTGGGAACGGCGGGCGAGCAGTACTTC.

A few counts support this clonotype. The genes are TRBV29-1 and TRBJ2-7; D is perhaps TRBD1 (6 bases). Trimming left V 1 base short and J 2 bases short, with 9 bases between. This CDR3 comprises 13 residues. Germline-derived CDR1 and CDR2 are SQVTM and ANQGSEA. CDR3 in DNA: TGCAGCGTTGAAGCCGACAGGCCCTACGAGCAGTACTTC. As protein: CSVEADRPYEQYF.

The genes are TRBV18 and TRBJ1-2; D call uncertain. Germline loops: CDR1 KGHSH, CDR2 LQKENI. Trimming shortened V by 2 bases and J by 4 bases, and 11 bases separated the two germline ends. The CDR3 sequence is 14 residues long. CDR3 nucleotides: TGTGCCAGCTCACCAGGCGGCAAAATCTATGGCTACACCTTC. This codes for CASSPGGKIYGYTF.

At least ten counts were recorded for this clonotype. The chain employs TRBV29-1 and TRBJ2-7; D perhaps matches TRBD1 (6 bases). Germline CDR1 reads SQVTM; CDR2 reads ANQGSEA. CDR3 length: 13 residues. Trimming left V 3 bases short and J 5 bases short, with 14 bases between. The CDR3 region is CSVERQGWDEQYF. CDR3 coding DNA: TGCAGCGTTGAGAGGCAGGGGTGGGACGAGCAGTACTTC.

V usage is TRBV4-1 and J usage is TRBJ2-1; D possibly corresponds to TRBD1 (5 bases). V was trimmed by 0 bases and J by 12 bases, leaving 12 bases between them. Germline assignment: CDR1 MGHRA and CDR2 YSYEKL. The CDR3 sequence is 13 residues long. CDR3 nucleotide sequence: TGCGCCAGCAGCCAAGAGTTGTCTAGGGGGCAGTTCTTC. Translation: CASSQELSRGQFF.